This TCR beta chain was sequenced in a study of T cells after yellow fever vaccination. Study at large: SMART-Seq v4 Ultra Low Input prepared the low-cell-number fractions.

CDR3 length: 14 residues. Germline V CDR1 and CDR2: SGDLS, YYNGEE. Trimming pared 2 bases from V and 7 bases from J, leaving 15 bases between. This clonotype showed up just a few times. Its cognate antigen is unknown. Study conclusions and caveats: Of the clonotypes, a small share occurred in both CD4 and CD8 compartments.

TCRdb re-called the 5' RACE reads with MiXCR, one entry per CDR3 protein. The sample has under 250,000 distinct CDR3 sequences, 3% to 3.5% seen once. The TCR originated in a man younger than 35 who received the YFV17D yellow fever vaccine. The sample was CD4+ T cells sorted from PBMCs, taken 10 days after the yellow fever booster vaccination. The V gene is TRBV9, the J gene TRBJ1-2; D is perhaps TRBD1 (6 bases). Written as DNA, the CDR3 is TGTGCCAGCAGCGTGGGGGGGCTGGGAAGTGGCTACACCTTC. This encodes CASSVGGLGSGYTF.